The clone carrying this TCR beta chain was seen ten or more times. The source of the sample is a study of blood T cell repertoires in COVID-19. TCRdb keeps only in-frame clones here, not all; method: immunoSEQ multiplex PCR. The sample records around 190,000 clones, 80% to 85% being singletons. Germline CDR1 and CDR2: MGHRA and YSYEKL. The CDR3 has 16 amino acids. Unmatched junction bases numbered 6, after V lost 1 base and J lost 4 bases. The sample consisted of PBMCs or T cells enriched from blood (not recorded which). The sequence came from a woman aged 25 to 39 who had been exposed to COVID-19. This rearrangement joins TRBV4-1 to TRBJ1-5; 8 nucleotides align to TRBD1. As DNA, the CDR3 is TGCGCCAGCAGCCAAGGGTTGCGGACAGGGAATCAGCCCCAGCATTTT. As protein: CASSQGLRTGNQPQHF.